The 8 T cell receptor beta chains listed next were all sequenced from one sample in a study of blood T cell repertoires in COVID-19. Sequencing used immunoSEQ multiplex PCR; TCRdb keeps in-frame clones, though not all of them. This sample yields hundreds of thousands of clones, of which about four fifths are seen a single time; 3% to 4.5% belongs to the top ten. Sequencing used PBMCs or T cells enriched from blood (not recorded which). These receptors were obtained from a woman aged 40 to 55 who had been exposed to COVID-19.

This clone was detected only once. The DNA of the CDR3 is TGTGCCAGCAGCCGGGGCGTGGGCGGGGGAGGGCAAGAGACCCAGTACTTC. Its translation: CASSRGVGGGGQETQYF. The gene calls are TRBV7-2 and TRBJ2-5, with 7 bases matching TRBD2. The CDR3 runs 17 residues. The ends lost 5 bases at V and 2 bases at J; junction bases unmatched: 14. In germline, CDR1 is SGHTA, CDR2 FQGNSA.

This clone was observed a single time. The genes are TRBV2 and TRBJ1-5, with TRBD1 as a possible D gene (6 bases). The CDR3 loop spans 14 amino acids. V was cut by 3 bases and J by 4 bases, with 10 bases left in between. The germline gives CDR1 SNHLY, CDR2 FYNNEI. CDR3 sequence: CASSDQGLNQPQHF. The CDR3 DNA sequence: TGTGCCAGCAGTGACCAGGGGCTGAATCAGCCCCAGCATTTT.

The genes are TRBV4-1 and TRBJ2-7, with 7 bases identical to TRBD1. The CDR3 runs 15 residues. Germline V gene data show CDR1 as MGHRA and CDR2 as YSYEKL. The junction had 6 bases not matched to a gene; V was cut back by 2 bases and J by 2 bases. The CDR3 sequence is CASSQNPTGTYEQYF. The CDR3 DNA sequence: TGCGCCAGCAGCCAAAACCCGACAGGGACCTACGAGCAGTACTTC.

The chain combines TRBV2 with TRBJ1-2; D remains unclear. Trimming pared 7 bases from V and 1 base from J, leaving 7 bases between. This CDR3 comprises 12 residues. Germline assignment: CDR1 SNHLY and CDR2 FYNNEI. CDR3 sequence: CASIDGNYGYTF. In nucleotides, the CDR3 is TGTGCCAGCATTGACGGTAACTATGGCTACACCTTC.

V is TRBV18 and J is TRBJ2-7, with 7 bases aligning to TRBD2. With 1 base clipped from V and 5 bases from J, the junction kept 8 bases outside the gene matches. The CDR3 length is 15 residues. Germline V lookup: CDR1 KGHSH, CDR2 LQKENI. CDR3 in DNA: TGTGCCAGCTCACCACTCCAAGCGGGGTCTGACGAGCAGTACTTC. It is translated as CASSPLQAGSDEQYF.

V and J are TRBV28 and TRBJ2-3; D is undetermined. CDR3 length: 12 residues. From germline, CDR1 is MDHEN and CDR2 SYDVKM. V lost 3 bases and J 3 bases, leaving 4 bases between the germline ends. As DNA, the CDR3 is TGTGCCAGCAGTTTTGAGACAGATACGCAGTATTTT. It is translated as CASSFETDTQYF.

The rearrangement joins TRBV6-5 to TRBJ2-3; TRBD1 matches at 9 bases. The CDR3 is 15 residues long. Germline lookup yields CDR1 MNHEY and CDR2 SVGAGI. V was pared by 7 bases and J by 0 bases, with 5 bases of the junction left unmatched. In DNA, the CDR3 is TGTGCCAGCACCGCACAGGGGGCCAGCACAGATACGCAGTATTTT. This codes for CASTAQGASTDTQYF.

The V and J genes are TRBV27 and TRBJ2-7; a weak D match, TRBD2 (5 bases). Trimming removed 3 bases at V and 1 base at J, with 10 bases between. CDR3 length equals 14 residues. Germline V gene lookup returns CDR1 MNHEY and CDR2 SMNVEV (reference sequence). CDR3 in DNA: TGTGCCAGCAGTTTTCAACTAGGGTCCTACGAGCAGTACTTC. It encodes CASSFQLGSYEQYF.